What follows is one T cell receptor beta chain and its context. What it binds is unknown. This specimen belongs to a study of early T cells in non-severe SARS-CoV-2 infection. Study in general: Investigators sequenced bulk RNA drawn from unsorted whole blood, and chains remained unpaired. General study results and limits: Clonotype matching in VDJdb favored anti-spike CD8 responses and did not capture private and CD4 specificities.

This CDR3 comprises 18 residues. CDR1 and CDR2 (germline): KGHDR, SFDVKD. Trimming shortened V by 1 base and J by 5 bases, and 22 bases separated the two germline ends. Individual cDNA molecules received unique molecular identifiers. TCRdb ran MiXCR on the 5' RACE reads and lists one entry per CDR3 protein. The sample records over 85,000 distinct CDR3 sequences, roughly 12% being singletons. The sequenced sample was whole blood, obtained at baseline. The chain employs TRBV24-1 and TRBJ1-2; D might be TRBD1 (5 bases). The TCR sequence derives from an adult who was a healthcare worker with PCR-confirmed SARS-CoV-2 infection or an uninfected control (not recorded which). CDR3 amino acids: CATSDFQVWRGGRYGYTF. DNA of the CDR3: TGTGCCACCAGTGATTTTCAGGTTTGGAGGGGCGGTCGGTATGGCTACACCTTC.